The rows below give T cell receptor beta chains drawn from one sample of a study of regulatory T cells in long-lasting Graves disease. TCRdb reanalysed the multiplex PCR reads using MiXCR and keeps one entry per CDR3 protein. The sample has about 430,000 distinct CDR3 sequences; approximately 15% are singletons. These data are also associated with another study on T cells in Graves' hyperthyroidism and ophthalmopathy.

The sample consisted of peripheral blood mononuclear cells (PBMCs), taken at new diagnosis, from a patient treated with antithyroid drugs. The receptors come from a woman between 40 and 55 years old with Graves disease. The CDR3 runs from the conserved cysteine through the conserved F or W. The D gene is left open where the match is weak.

d_gene,v_gene,len,CDR3aa
-,TRBV28,13,CASKEGGDTEAFF
-,TRBV7-3,14,CASSLLGNDNEQFF
-,TRBV9,15,CASSLSQGGYNEQFF
TRBD2,TRBV29-1,15,CSVEVAGGVEDEQFF
TRBD2,TRBV27,16,CASSTRLAGFSYEQYF
-,TRBV28,13,CASSLYPPHEQYF
-,TRBV27,15,CASRKYDSIQETQYF
-,TRBV7-8,14,CASSSAGFQETQYF
TRBD2,TRBV20-1,14,CSASGGTSGYEQYF
-,TRBV7-9,12,CASSFDHYEQFF
-,TRBV7-9,15,CASTPPGSSGNTIYF
TRBD1,TRBV28,18,CASSFPPPGQGVYQPQHF
-,TRBV13,15,CASSLDPGTNSPLHF
-,TRBV12-3/TRBV12-4,17,CASSFIVGAGGSQPQHF
-,TRBV10-3,12,CAISEASDTQYF
-,TRBV4-3,19,CASSQGFKEGFSGANVLTF
-,TRBV12-3/TRBV12-4,15,CASSYSRGGQTEAFF
-,TRBV28,15,CASSCPGGVTDTQYF
-,TRBV2,13,CAGTRDLNTEAFF
TRBD1,TRBV28,16,CASSLSGGLAKNIQYF
TRBD2,TRBV7-8,16,CASSLAITGGQETQYF
-,TRBV7-2,13,CASSFSANYGYTF
TRBD1,TRBV5-6,15,CASSSRDRDLYEQYF
TRBD2,TRBV4-1,15,CASSQTSGSLNTQYF
-,TRBV12-3/TRBV12-4,12,CASSLATATLHF
-,TRBV28,14,CASSFFSGQETQYF
TRBD1,TRBV5-1,14,CASSPGTGGDGYTF
TRBD2,TRBV4-3,21,CASSQDVAGGSGRISTDTQYF
-,TRBV30,12,CAWSVQDHEQYF
TRBD1,TRBV27,16,CASSINRDRRWYEQYF
-,TRBV19,16,CASSSTGGASSYEQYF
TRBD2,TRBV19,17,CASSIQRGAGGANVLTF
TRBD2,TRBV28,15,CASGREGQRWNEQFF
TRBD1,TRBV19,18,CASSIRQGRFRSNQPQHF
TRBD2,TRBV2,16,CASSPSLAGMTDTQYF
-,TRBV11-3,13,CASSPGLNSPLHF
-,TRBV12-3/TRBV12-4,12,CASSLANGELFF
-,TRBV2,11,CTSSRAETQYF
-,TRBV2,13,CASKAGQLYEQYF
TRBD1,TRBV28,14,CASSPTGAGNTIYF
TRBD1,TRBV9,15,CASSVTGTGTEKLFF
-,TRBV14,13,CASSQEWVSPLHF
-,TRBV5-8,17,CASTQSGARLITGELFF
-,TRBV6-2/TRBV6-3,15,CASSFFNTVNTEAFF
-,TRBV13,15,CASSPRGPLTDTQYF
TRBD2,TRBV28,19,CASSFSGRLAGGPFDEQYF
-,TRBV28,14,CASSTQGRGNIQYF